The sequence of this TCR beta chain was determined in a study of regulatory T cells in long-lasting Graves disease. The sample's time point: persistent/refractory GD, antithyroid drugs over 5 years with positive TRAb. PBMC-derived RNA was used for the TCR library. Libraries of TCR beta came from iRepertoire HTBI primers plus Arm-PCR of CDR3 regions. Using its own MiXCR run on the multiplex PCR reads, TCRdb lists one record per CDR3 protein. This table holds some 300,000 distinct CDR3 sequences, roughly a fifth found once. Deletions cut 0 bases from V and 7 bases from J, with 11 bases between. Germline CDR1 and CDR2: SGHTA and FQGNSA. This CDR3 contains 14 residues.

The chain couples TRBV7-2 to TRBJ2-3; a possible D gene is TRBD2 (5 bases). The receptor was derived from a female donor with Graves disease. The material was peripheral blood mononuclear cells (PBMCs), obtained when the disease was refractory, from a patient treated with antithyroid drugs. CDR3 DNA: TGTGCCAGCAGCTTAGCGGGAGTGGAAAATACGCAGTATTTT. This encodes CASSLAGVENTQYF.